This T cell receptor (beta chain) was recorded in a study of T cell repertoires in cytomegalovirus infection. Turning to the study itself: The public TCR beta signatures pointed to both CMV infection and matching HLA type.

Study results and limitations: The ex vivo response showed dominance by HLA-C-restricted CMV-specific TCR beta clonotypes. Of the TCR beta families, the public ones yielded a cumulative frequency that identified carriers of CMV plus the relevant HLA.

TCRdb re-called the reads through MiXCR, storing one row per CDR3 protein. The repertoire holds approximately 140,000 distinct CDR3 sequences, approximately 24% seen once, with 34% in the top ten. This clonotype was recorded at least ten times. What it recognizes is unknown. There are 15 residues in the CDR3. The V gene end was trimmed by 4 bases and the J gene end by 2 bases; junction bases not matched to a gene: 4. In germline, CDR1 is SGHVS, CDR2 FQNEAQ. The gene calls are TRBV7-8 and TRBJ2-3; 9 bases agree with TRBD1. The sequence derives from a human donor in good health (CMV status not recorded). Some clones in this sample may be carry-over from other donors' samples. Sequencing was done on a sample of PBMCs, sequenced either directly or after in vitro stimulation (not recorded which). The chain's CDR3 is CASSSGQGDTDTQYF. CDR3 bases: TGTGCCAGCAGCTCGGGACAGGGCGACACAGATACGCAGTATTTT. The full variable domain, completed using reference TRBV7-8 and TRBJ2-3, is GAGVSQSPRYKVAKRGQDVALRCDPISGHVSLFWYQQALGQGPEFLTYFQNEAQLDKSGLPSDRFFAERPEGSVSTLKIQRTQQEDSAVYLCASSSGQGDTDTQYFGPGTRLTVL.